The TCR beta chain described here comes from a study of metastatic and nonmetastatic thyroid tumors. TCRdb reassembled clones from the PCR reads with MiXCR. Counted here are roughly 7,000 clones, approximately 40% occurring once; the ten biggest clones make up approximately 23%. All patients reached thyroid surgery having received no treatment beforehand. Germline V gives CDR1 MNHEY, CDR2 SMNVEV (reference sequence). The CDR3 consists of 15 residues. With V trimmed by 5 bases and J by 1 base, 5 bases remained unmatched. The specimen sequenced was tumor tissue. The source of this sequence is a female donor with papillary thyroid cancer or a benign thyroid nodule (not recorded which). Some clones in this sample may be carry-over from other donors' samples. The J gene is TRBJ1-3, the V gene TRBV27; TRBD1 aligns across 7 bases. CDR3 loop: CASSPGTVSGNTIYF. The CDR3 nucleotides read TGTGCCAGCAGTCCAGGGACAGTGTCTGGAAACACCATATATTTT.